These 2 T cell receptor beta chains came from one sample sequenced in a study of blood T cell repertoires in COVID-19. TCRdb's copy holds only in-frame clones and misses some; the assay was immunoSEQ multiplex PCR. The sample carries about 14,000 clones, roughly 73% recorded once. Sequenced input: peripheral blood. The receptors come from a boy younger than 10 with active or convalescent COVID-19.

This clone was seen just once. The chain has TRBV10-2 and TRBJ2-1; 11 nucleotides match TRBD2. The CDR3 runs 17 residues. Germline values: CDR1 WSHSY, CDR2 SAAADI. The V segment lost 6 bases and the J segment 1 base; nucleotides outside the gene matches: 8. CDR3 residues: CASRDVSGRGSYNEQFF. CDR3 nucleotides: TGCGCCAGCAGAGACGTTAGCGGGAGGGGGTCCTACAATGAGCAGTTCTTC.

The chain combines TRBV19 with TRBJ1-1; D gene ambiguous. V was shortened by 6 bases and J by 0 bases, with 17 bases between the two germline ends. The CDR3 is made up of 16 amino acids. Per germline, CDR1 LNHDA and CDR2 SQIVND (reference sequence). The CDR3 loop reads CASRGGSLKVNTEAFF. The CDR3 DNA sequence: TGTGCCAGTAGAGGAGGCAGCCTAAAAGTGAACACTGAAGCTTTCTTT.